Listed below are T cell receptor beta chains from one sample, sequenced in a study of cytotoxic CD8 clonotypes in ibrutinib-treated CLL. This table comes from immunoSEQ multiplex PCR, and its TCRdb copy is limited to in-frame clones, with some not included. The sample includes over 75,000 clones, almost 80% seen only once; the top ten take 32%. The specimen was PBMCs, collected after 12 months of ibrutinib treatment. All receptors come from a human donor with chronic lymphocytic leukemia. The CDR3 runs from the conserved cysteine through the conserved F or W. D genes are given only for firm matches. Not all rows give a size; the values are once, few, many and, for expanded clones, a class.

CDR3aa | CDR3nt | abundance | j_gene | v_gene | len | d_gene
CSVVFDGYTF | TGCAGCGTTGTTTTTGATGGCTACACCTTC | . | TRBJ1-2 | TRBV29-1 | 10 | .
CATLPFSGGDTDTQYF | TGTGCCACTCTCCCCTTCAGCGGGGGGGACACAGATACGCAGTATTTT | . | TRBJ2-3 | TRBV10-3 | 16 | TRBD2
CASSRTGTGFYEQYF | TGTGCCAGCAGCAGAACCGGGACAGGGTTTTACGAGCAGTACTTC | . | TRBJ2-7 | TRBV27 | 15 | TRBD1
CASSPGGAVYSGNTIYF | TGTGCCAGCAGCCCCGGGGGCGCGGTGTACTCTGGAAACACCATATATTTT | . | TRBJ1-3 | TRBV7-9 | 17 | .
CASSGGQGSLVRFF | TGTGCCAGCAGTGGAGGACAGGGATCTTTGGTACGGTTCTTC | . | TRBJ2-1 | TRBV2 | 14 | TRBD1
CASSPGQALGQPQHF | TGTGCCAGCTCCCCGGGACAGGCGCTTGGGCAGCCCCAGCATTTT | . | TRBJ1-5 | TRBV19 | 15 | TRBD1
CASSRTSGGQADTQYF | TGTGCCAGCAGCCGTACTAGCGGGGGGCAAGCAGATACGCAGTATTTT | . | TRBJ2-3 | TRBV7-9 | 16 | TRBD2
CASSVVHGELFF | TGTGCCAGCAGTGTGGTTCACGGGGAGCTGTTTTTT | . | TRBJ2-2 | TRBV2 | 12 | .
CASSGTSGGAGRNEQFF | TGTGCCAGCAGCGGGACTAGCGGGGGGGCTGGGCGCAATGAGCAGTTCTTC | . | TRBJ2-1 | TRBV2 | 17 | TRBD2
CASSEGGGTEAFF | TGTGCCAGCAGTGAAGGGGGCGGCACTGAAGCTTTCTTT | . | TRBJ1-1 | TRBV2 | 13 | .
CASSEIPETGVYEQYF | TGTGCCAGCAGTGAAATCCCTGAAACAGGAGTCTACGAGCAGTACTTC | . | TRBJ2-7 | TRBV6-1 | 16 | .
CASSVDLVRGTEAFF | TGTGCCAGCAGCGTAGATTTGGTCCGGGGCACTGAAGCTTTCTTT | . | TRBJ1-1 | TRBV9 | 15 | .
CASSSQGKPTDTQYF | TGTGCCAGCAGCTCACAGGGGAAACCTACAGATACGCAGTATTTT | . | TRBJ2-3 | TRBV5-4 | 15 | TRBD1
CASSVMGQAQETQYF | TGTGCCAGCAGCGTAATGGGACAGGCCCAAGAGACCCAGTACTTC | once | TRBJ2-5 | TRBV9 | 15 | TRBD1
CASSSGRVERLFF | TGTGCCAGCAGCTCCGGACGGGTTGAAAGACTGTTTTTT | . | TRBJ1-4 | TRBV7-9 | 13 | .
CAILSREQFF | TGTGCCATCCTATCGAGGGAGCAGTTCTTC | few | TRBJ2-1 | TRBV10-3 | 10 | .
CASSLAGTGEAQYF | TGTGCCAGCAGCTTAGCCGGGACAGGGGAGGCGCAGTACTTC | . | TRBJ2-7 | TRBV7-9 | 14 | TRBD1
CASSKIGTGEETQYF | TGTGCCAGTAGTAAAATCGGGACAGGGGAAGAGACCCAGTACTTC | once | TRBJ2-5 | TRBV19 | 15 | TRBD1